These T cell receptor beta chains were read from a single sample in a study of Tregs in tolerant kidney transplant recipients. Using immunoSEQ multiplex PCR, the repertoire was profiled, and TCRdb retains in-frame clones only, with some absent. The profile covers about 94,000 clones, with more than 85% appearing a single time and 0.46% taken by the ten largest. Specimen: CD4+ T cells from blood, collected before the transplant. The receptors were gathered from a human donor who received a combined kidney and bone marrow transplant. The conserved cysteine and the conserved F or W are not part of the CDR3 here. The D gene is left open where the match is weak.

D,V,CDR3
NA,TRBV7-8,ASSWGDLNYGYT
NA,TRBV6-4,ASSWQPFSGEQY
NA,TRBV7-6,ASTQGGNYGYT
NA,TRBV5-8,ASSIPRWAQH
NA,TRBV7-2,ASSLPPPTSFTGELF
NA,TRBV14,ASSQLIRGADTQY
TRBD1,TRBV7-8,ASSLGTGASYEQY
TRBD1,TRBV28,ASSSRDSYFSGNTIY
TRBD1,TRBV10-2,ASSRGQGSNQPQH
NA,TRBV4-1,ASSQVGQPFYEQY
NA,TRBV7-2,ASSLASRGAVYGYT
NA,TRBV7-2,ASSLVRETQY